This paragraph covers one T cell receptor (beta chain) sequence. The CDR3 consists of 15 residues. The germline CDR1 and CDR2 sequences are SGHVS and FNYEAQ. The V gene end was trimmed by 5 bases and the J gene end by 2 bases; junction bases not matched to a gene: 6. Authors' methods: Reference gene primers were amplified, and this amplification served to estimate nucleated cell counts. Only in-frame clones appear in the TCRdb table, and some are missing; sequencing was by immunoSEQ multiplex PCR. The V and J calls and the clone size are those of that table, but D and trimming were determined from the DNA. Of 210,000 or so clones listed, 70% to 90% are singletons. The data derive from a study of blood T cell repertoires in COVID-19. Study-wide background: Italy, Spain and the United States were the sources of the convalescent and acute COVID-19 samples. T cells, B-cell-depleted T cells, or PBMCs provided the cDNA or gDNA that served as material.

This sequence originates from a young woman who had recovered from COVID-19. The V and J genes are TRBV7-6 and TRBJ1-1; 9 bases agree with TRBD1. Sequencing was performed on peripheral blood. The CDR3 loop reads CASSHLDRGNTEAFF. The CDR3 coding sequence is TGTGCCAGCAGCCACCTGGACAGGGGAAACACTGAAGCTTTCTTT.